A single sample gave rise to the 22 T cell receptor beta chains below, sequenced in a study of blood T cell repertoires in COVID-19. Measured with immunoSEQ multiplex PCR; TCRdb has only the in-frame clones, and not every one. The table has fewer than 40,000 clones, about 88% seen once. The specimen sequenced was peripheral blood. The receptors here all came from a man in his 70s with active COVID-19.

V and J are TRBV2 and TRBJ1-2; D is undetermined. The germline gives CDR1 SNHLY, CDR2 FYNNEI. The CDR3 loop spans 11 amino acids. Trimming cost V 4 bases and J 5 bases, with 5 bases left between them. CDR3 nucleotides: TGTGCCAGCAGTGGAGGGTATGGCTACACCTTC. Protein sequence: CASSGGYGYTF. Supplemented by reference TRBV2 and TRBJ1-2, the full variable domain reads EPEVTQTPSHQVTQMGQEVILRCVPISNHLYFYWYRQILGQKVEFLVSFYNNEISEKSEIFDDQFSVERPDGSNFTLKIRSTKLEDSAMYFCASSGGYGYTFGSGTRLTVV.

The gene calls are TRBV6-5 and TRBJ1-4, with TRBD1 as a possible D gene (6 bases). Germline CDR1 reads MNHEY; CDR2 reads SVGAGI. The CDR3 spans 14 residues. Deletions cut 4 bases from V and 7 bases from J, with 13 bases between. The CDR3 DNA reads TGTGCCAGCAGTTGGGACGGGGGGCGTGAAAAACTGTTTTTT. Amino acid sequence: CASSWDGGREKLFF.

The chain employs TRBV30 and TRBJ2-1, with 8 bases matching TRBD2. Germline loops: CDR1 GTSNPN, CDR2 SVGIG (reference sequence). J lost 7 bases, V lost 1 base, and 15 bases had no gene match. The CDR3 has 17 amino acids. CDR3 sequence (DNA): TGTGCCTGGAGTGAGGTCCGGTGGGCGGGGGGCCGGAATGAGCAGTTCTTC. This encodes CAWSEVRWAGGRNEQFF.

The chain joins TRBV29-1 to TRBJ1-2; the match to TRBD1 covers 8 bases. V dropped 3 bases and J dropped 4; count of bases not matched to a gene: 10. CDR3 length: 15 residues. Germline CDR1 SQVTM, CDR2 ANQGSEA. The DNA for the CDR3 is TGCAGCGTTGAGGAAGAGGACAGGGCAGGCTATGGCTACACCTTC. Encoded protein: CSVEEEDRAGYGYTF. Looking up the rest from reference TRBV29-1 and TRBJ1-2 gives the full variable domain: SAVISQKPSRDICQRGTSLTIQCQVDSQVTMMFWYRQQPGQSLTLIATANQGSEATYESGFVIDKFPISRPNLTFSTLTVSNMSPEDSSIYLCSVEEEDRAGYGYTFGSGTRLTVV.

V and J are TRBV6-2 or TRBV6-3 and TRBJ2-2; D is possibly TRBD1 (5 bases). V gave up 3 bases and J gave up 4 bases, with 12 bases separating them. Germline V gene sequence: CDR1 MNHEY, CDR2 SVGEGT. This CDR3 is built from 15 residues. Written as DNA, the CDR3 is TGTGCCAGCAGTTATGGGGCCAGACGCACCGGGGAGCTGTTTTTT. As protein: CASSYGARRTGELFF.

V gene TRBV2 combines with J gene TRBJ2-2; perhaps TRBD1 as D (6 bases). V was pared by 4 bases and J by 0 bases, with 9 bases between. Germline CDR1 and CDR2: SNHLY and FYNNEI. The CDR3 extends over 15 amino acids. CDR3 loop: CASSVDRTNTGELFF. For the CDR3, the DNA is TGTGCCAGCAGTGTAGACAGGACGAACACCGGGGAGCTGTTTTTT.

CDR3 amino acids: CASSQNRGRSEKLFF. CDR3 DNA: TGTGCCAGCAGCCAAAACAGGGGGCGCAGTGAAAAACTGTTTTTT. The rearrangement joins TRBV7-2 to TRBJ1-4, with 9 bases fitting TRBD1. Germline trimming cut 5 bases from V and 7 bases from J; bases unmatched to any gene: 8. This CDR3 spans 15 amino acids. Per the germline V gene, CDR1 is SGHTA and CDR2 is FQGNSA. Complete variable domain (other parts from reference TRBV7-2 and TRBJ1-4): GAGVSQSPSNKVTEKGKDVELRCDPISGHTALYWYRQSLGQGLEFLIYFQGNSAPDKSGLPSDRFSAERTGGSVSTLTIQRTQQEDSAVYLCASSQNRGRSEKLFFGSGTQLSVL.

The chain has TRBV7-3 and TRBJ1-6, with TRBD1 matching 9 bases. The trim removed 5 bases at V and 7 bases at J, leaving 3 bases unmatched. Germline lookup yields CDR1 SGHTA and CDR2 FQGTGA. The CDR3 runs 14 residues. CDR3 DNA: TGTGCCAGCAGCCAGGGGACAGGGAATTCACCCCTCCACTTT. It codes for CASSQGTGNSPLHF.

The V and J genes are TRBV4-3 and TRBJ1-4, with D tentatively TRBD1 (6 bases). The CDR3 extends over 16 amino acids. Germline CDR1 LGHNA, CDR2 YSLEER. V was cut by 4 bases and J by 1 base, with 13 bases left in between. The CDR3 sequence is CASSPKDSVTNEKLFF. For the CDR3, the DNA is TGCGCCAGCAGCCCGAAGGACAGTGTAACTAATGAAAAACTGTTTTTT.

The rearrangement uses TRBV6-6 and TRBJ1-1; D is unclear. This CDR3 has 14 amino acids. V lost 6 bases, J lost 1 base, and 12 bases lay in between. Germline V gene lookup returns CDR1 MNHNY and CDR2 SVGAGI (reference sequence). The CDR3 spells CASSAWEENTEAFF. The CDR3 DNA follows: TGTGCCAGCAGCGCGTGGGAGGAGAACACTGAAGCTTTCTTT.

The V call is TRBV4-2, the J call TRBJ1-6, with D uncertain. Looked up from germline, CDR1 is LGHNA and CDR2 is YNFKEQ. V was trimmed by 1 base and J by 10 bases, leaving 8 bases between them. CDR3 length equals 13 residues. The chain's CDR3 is CASSQALQSPLHF. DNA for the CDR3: TGTGCCAGCAGCCAAGCCTTACAATCACCCCTCCACTTT.

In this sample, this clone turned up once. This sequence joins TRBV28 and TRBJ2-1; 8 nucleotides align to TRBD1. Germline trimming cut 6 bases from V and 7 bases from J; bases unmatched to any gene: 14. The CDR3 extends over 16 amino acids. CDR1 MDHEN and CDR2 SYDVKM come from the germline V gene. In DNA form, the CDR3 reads TGTGCCAGCAGCCCCCTACGGGACAGGCCTTCTAATGAGCAGTTCTTC. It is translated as CASSPLRDRPSNEQFF. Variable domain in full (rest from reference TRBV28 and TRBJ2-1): DVKVTQSSRYLVKRTGEKVFLECVQDMDHENMFWYRQDPGLGLRLIYFSYDVKMKEKGDIPEGYSVSREKKERFSLILESASTNQTSMYLCASSPLRDRPSNEQFFGPGTRLTVL.

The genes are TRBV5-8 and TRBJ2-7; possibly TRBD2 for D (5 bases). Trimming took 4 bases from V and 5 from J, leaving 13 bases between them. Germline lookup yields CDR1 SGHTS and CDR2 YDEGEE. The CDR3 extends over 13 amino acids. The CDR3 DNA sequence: TGTGCCAGCAGCCCAAGCCGGGGAAACGAGCAGTACTTC. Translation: CASSPSRGNEQYF.

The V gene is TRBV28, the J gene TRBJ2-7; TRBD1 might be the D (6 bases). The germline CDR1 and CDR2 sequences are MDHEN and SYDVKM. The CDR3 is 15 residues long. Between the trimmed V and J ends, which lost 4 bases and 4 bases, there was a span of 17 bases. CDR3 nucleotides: TGTGCCAGCAGTTCTCTAGCAGGGGTTACTTACGAGCAGTACTTC. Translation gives CASSSLAGVTYEQYF.

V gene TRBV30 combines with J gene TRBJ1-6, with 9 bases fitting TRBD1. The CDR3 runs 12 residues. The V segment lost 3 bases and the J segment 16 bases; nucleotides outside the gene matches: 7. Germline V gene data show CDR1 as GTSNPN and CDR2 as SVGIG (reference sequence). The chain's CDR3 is CAWSIGTGSLHF. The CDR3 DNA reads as TGTGCCTGGAGCATTGGGACAGGGAGTCTCCACTTT.

DNA for the CDR3: TGTGCCAGCAGCGACGCCCGTCTCAGGGGGCAGGATGGCTACACCTTC. Protein sequence: CASSDARLRGQDGYTF. The rearrangement joins TRBV7-2 to TRBJ1-2; 8 nucleotides align to TRBD1. CDR1 and CDR2 from the germline V gene are SGHTA and FQGNSA. The ends lost 5 bases at V and 6 bases at J; junction bases unmatched: 14. There are 16 residues in the CDR3.

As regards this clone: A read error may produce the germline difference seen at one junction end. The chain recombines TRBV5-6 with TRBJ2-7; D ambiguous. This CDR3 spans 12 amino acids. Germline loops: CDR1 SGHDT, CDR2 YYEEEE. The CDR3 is CASSLSSYELYF. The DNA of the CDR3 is TGTGCCAGCAGCTTAAGCTCCTACGAGCTGTACTTC.

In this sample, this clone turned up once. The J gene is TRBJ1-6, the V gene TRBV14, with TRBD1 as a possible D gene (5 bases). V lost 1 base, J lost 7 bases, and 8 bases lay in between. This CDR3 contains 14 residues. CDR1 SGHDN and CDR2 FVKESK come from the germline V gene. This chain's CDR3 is CASSQGRQNSPLHF. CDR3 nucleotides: TGTGCCAGCAGCCAAGGTAGACAGAATTCACCCCTCCACTTT.

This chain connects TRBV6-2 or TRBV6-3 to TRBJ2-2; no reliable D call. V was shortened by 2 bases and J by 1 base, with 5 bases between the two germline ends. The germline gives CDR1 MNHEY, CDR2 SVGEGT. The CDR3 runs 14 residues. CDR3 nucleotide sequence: TGTGCCAGCAGTTACGTCCAGAACACCGGGGAGCTGTTTTTT. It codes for CASSYVQNTGELFF.

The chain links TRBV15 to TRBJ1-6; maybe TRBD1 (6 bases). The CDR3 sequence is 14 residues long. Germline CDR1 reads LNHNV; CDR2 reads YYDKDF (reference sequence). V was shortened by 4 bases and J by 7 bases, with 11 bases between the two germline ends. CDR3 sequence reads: CATSKGQTNSPLHF. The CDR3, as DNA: TGTGCCACCAGCAAAGGACAGACGAATTCACCCCTCCACTTT.

The DNA of the CDR3 is TGTGCCAGCAGCTTACGGGGGGCTGGCACAGATACGCAGTATTTT. This sequence encodes CASSLRGAGTDTQYF. J is TRBJ2-3 and V is TRBV7-3, with D possibly being TRBD2 (7 bases). The germline gives CDR1 SGHTA, CDR2 FQGTGA. V was pared by 2 bases and J by 1 base, with 10 bases between. The CDR3 runs to 15 residues.

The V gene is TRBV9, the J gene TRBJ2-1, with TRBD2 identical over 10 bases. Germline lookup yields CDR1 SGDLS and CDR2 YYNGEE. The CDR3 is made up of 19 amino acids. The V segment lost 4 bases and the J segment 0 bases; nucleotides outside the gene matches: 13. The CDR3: CASSPGLTSGAYSYNEQFF. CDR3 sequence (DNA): TGTGCCAGCAGCCCGGGACTAACTAGCGGGGCATACTCCTACAATGAGCAGTTCTTC.